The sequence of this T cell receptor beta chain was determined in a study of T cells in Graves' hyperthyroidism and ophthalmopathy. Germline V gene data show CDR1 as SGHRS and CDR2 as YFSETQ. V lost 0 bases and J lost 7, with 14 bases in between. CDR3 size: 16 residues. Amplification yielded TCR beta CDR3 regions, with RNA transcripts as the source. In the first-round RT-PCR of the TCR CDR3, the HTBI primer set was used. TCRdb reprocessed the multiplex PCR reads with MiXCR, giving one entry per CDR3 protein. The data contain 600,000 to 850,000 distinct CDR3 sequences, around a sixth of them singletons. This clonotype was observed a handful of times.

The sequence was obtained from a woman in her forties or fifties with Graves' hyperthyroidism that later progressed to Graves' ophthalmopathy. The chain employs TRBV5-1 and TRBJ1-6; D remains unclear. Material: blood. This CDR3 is CASSLAAGTLNSPLHF. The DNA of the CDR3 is TGCGCCAGCAGCTTGGCTGCTGGAACCCTAAATTCACCCCTCCACTTT. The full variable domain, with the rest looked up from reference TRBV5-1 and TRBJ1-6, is KAGVTQTPRYLIKTRGQQVTLSCSPISGHRSVSWYQQTPGQGLQFLFEYFSETQRNKGNFPGRFSGRQFSNSRSEMNVSTLELGDSALYLCASSLAAGTLNSPLHFGNGTRLTVT.